One and the same sample provided the 7 T cell receptor beta chains below, sequenced in a study of T cells in localized non-small cell lung cancer. Profiling relied on immunoSEQ multiplex PCR, and the TCRdb table lists in-frame clones only, not all of them. The data contain around 96,000 clones, around 90% of them singletons. This specimen consisted of PBMCs, obtained before any cancer treatment. The receptors here all came from a woman aged 35 to 69 with stage II squamous cell lung carcinoma.

The rearrangement joins TRBV9 to TRBJ2-1; TRBD2 matches at 12 bases. From germline, CDR1 is SGDLS and CDR2 YYNGEE. The CDR3 is made up of 18 amino acids. With V trimmed by 1 base and J by 7 bases, 12 bases remained unmatched. In nucleotides, the CDR3 is TGTGCCAGCAGCGTAAGGTTGGCTAGCGGGGGGGCTGATAATGAGCAGTTCTTC. It codes for CASSVRLASGGADNEQFF.

This clone was seen at least ten times. The chain joins TRBV4-2 to TRBJ2-3; 11 nucleotides line up with TRBD2. Germline CDR1 is LGHNA and CDR2 is YNFKEQ. The CDR3 is 16 residues long. Trimming at V came to 1 base and at J to 1 base, leaving 1 base not matched to a gene. The CDR3 loop is CASSQVLAGGTDTQYF. CDR3 nucleotide sequence: TGTGCCAGCAGCCAAGTACTAGCGGGGGGCACAGATACGCAGTATTTT.

This clone was observed a handful of times. J is TRBJ1-1 and V is TRBV14; possible D gene TRBD1, 5 bases. Germline assignment: CDR1 SGHDN and CDR2 FVKESK. The CDR3 is 12 amino acids. The V gene lost 4 bases and the J gene lost 10 bases, with 13 bases spanning the gap. In DNA form, the CDR3 reads TGTGCCAGCAGCCCCGCGAGGGGTGCAGCTTTCTTT. Protein sequence: CASSPARGAAFF.

The table lists this clone with a count of one. V usage is TRBV5-1 and J usage is TRBJ2-7; no firm D call. CDR1 and CDR2 from the germline V gene are SGHRS and YFSETQ. The CDR3 is 14 amino acids. V shed 0 bases and J shed 1 base, with 8 bases lying between them. The CDR3 here is CASSLVPRSYEQYF. CDR3 in DNA: TGCGCCAGCAGCTTGGTCCCACGTTCCTACGAGCAGTACTTC. Based on the CDR3 plus reference TRBV5-1 and TRBJ2-7, the full variable domain is KAGVTQTPRYLIKTRGQQVTLSCSPISGHRSVSWYQQTPGQGLQFLFEYFSETQRNKGNFPGRFSGRQFSNSRSEMNVSTLELGDSALYLCASSLVPRSYEQYFGPGTRLTVT.

The chain couples TRBV30 to TRBJ2-3, with 14 bases fitting TRBD2. CDR3 length: 14 amino acids. Germline V gene sequence: CDR1 GTSNPN, CDR2 SVGIG (reference sequence). The junction had 1 base not matched to a gene; V was cut back by 2 bases and J by 6 bases. The CDR3 loop reads CAWSRTSGRDTQYF. The CDR3 DNA reads as TGTGCCTGGAGTCGGACTAGCGGGAGGGATACGCAGTATTTT.

The chain uses TRBV4-1 and TRBJ2-5, with a possible D match to TRBD1 (5 bases). Between the trimmed V and J ends, which lost 0 bases and 5 bases, there was a span of 10 bases. CDR1 and CDR2 from the germline V gene are MGHRA and YSYEKL. The CDR3 is 14 amino acids. CDR3 bases: TGCGCCAGCAGCCAAGAAGGGGTCCGGGAGACCCAGTACTTC. This translates into CASSQEGVRETQYF.

The J gene is TRBJ1-1, the V gene TRBV14; D not resolved. V dropped 0 bases and J dropped 11 bases, with 10 bases sitting between them. The CDR3 covers 12 residues. Germline V gene sequence: CDR1 SGHDN, CDR2 FVKESK. CDR3 coding DNA: TGTGCCAGCAGCCAAGATCGGAACCGGGCTTTCTTT. It yields the protein CASSQDRNRAFF.